A selection of T cell receptor beta chains follows, all from one sample in a study of blood T cell repertoires in COVID-19. Libraries were prepared by immunoSEQ multiplex PCR; TCRdb keeps only in-frame clonotypes and omits some of them. Of over 60,000 clones in the sample, roughly 77% were seen once. Sequenced sample: peripheral blood. These TCRs come from a human donor in a cohort sampled during active COVID-19. Each CDR3 is given with its conserved first and last residue. D genes are given only for firm matches. Where a row states a size, it is once, few, many or the class of an expanded clone; other rows omit it.

v_call	clone_size	j_call	d_call	cdr3_aa	cdr3_nt
TRBV5-6	-	TRBJ1-2	-	CASLAPNYGYTF	TGTGCCAGCCTGGCCCCTAACTATGGCTACACCTTC
TRBV10-2	-	TRBJ2-7	TRBD1	CASSEYTGERGEQYF	TGCGCCAGCAGTGAGTACACAGGGGAACGAGGCGAGCAGTACTTC
TRBV5-6	-	TRBJ2-1	TRBD2	CASSPGTSGRRNNEQFF	TGTGCCAGCAGCCCCGGGACTAGCGGGAGAAGGAACAATGAGCAGTTCTTC
TRBV11-2	-	TRBJ1-1	-	CASSLNMGGTEAFF	TGTGCCAGCAGCTTGAATATGGGAGGCACTGAAGCTTTCTTT
TRBV2	-	TRBJ1-1	-	CASSFPSHEAEAFF	TGTGCCAGCAGTTTCCCCTCTCATGAGGCTGAAGCTTTCTTT
TRBV5-3	-	TRBJ1-5	TRBD1	CARSLTGAGDQPQHF	TGTGCCAGAAGCTTGACAGGGGCAGGGGATCAGCCCCAGCATTTT
TRBV7-2	-	TRBJ2-2	TRBD1	CASRQGLPGELFF	TGTGCCAGCAGACAGGGGTTGCCCGGGGAGCTGTTTTTT
TRBV3-1/TRBV3-2	-	TRBJ2-1	TRBD1	CASSQDRGLRNEQFF	TGTGCCAGCAGCCAGGACAGGGGTCTTCGCAATGAGCAGTTCTTC
TRBV6-6	-	TRBJ1-2	-	CASSRDTLYGYTF	TGTGCCAGCAGCCGGGACACACTCTATGGCTACACCTTC
TRBV25-1	-	TRBJ2-1	-	CASTGAVLGGEQFF	TGTGCCAGCACCGGGGCCGTTCTAGGGGGTGAGCAGTTCTTC
TRBV9	once	TRBJ2-1	TRBD2	CASSVGTSNYEQFF	TGTGCCAGCAGCGTAGGGACTAGTAACTATGAGCAGTTCTTC
TRBV6-4	-	TRBJ1-4	-	CASSTTLGEKLFF	TGTGCCAGCAGTACCACCCTAGGCGAAAAACTGTTTTTT
TRBV4-3	once	TRBJ2-3	-	CASSQDRGTDTQYF	TGCGCCAGCAGCCAAGATAGAGGCACAGATACGCAGTATTTT
TRBV6-2/TRBV6-3	once	TRBJ2-2	-	CASSLHVATGELFF	TGTGCCAGCAGTTTACACGTGGCCACCGGGGAGCTGTTTTTT
TRBV13	-	TRBJ2-7	TRBD2	CASSLGLAGYEQYF	TGTGCCAGCAGCCTGGGACTAGCGGGCTATGAGCAGTACTTC
TRBV6-1	-	TRBJ1-1	TRBD1	CASSEATEGQVGGNTEAFF	TGTGCCAGCAGTGAAGCTACCGAGGGACAGGTGGGAGGAAACACTGAAGCTTTCTTT
TRBV7-3	few	TRBJ2-1	TRBD1	CASSLEGLGTGREGNEQFF	TGTGCCAGCAGCTTAGAGGGTCTGGGGACAGGGAGGGAAGGGAATGAGCAGTTCTTC
TRBV3-1/TRBV3-2	-	TRBJ1-4	TRBD1	CASSQESRQGAGGEKLFF	TGTGCCAGCAGCCAAGAATCTCGACAGGGGGCCGGGGGTGAAAAACTGTTTTTT
TRBV6-6	-	TRBJ2-2	-	CASSYSSLASGELFF	TGTGCCAGCAGTTACTCTTCGCTAGCGAGCGGGGAGCTGTTTTTT
TRBV15	-	TRBJ2-1	TRBD2	CATSRETSPSSYNEQFF	TGTGCCACCAGCAGAGAGACTAGCCCTAGCTCCTACAATGAGCAGTTCTTC
TRBV28	-	TRBJ1-2	-	CASSRRRDDGYTF	TGTGCCAGCAGCCGACGGCGGGATGATGGCTACACCTTC
TRBV7-8	-	TRBJ2-3	TRBD2	CASTPRGGQRTDTQYF	TGTGCCAGCACCCCGCGGGGGGGCCAACGCACAGATACGCAGTATTTT
TRBV15	once	TRBJ2-2	TRBD2	CATRLRGGTGELFF	TGTGCCACCCGACTCCGCGGGGGCACCGGGGAGCTGTTTTTT
TRBV12-3/TRBV12-4	-	TRBJ2-7	-	CASSFPGYEQYF	TGTGCCAGCAGTTTCCCAGGGTACGAGCAGTACTTC
TRBV7-9	-	TRBJ2-3	-	CASSLAFTDTQYF	TGTGCCAGCAGCTTAGCCTTTACAGATACGCAGTATTTT
TRBV7-8	-	TRBJ2-7	-	CASSRRLDWAAGQYF	TGTGCCAGCAGCCGGCGACTAGACTGGGCCGCCGGGCAGTACTTC
TRBV2	-	TRBJ2-2	TRBD1	CASSVTGVFTGELFF	TGTGCCAGCAGCGTGACAGGGGTTTTCACCGGGGAGCTGTTTTTT
TRBV5-6	once	TRBJ2-7	TRBD2	CASSPTLTSGKAYEQYF	TGTGCCAGCAGCCCGACGCTCACTAGCGGGAAAGCCTACGAGCAGTACTTC
TRBV10-2	-	TRBJ1-2	-	CASSESGALHYGYTF	TGCGCCAGCAGTGAGTCAGGGGCTCTCCACTATGGCTACACCTTC